The 13 T cell receptor beta chains given below trace back to one sample, sequenced in a study of blood T cell repertoires in COVID-19. TCRdb's table, derived via immunoSEQ multiplex PCR, lists solely in-frame clones and lacks some. The table records about 250,000 clones, about four fifths of them present only once. The sample comprised peripheral blood. The receptors were sampled from an elderly man with acute or convalescent COVID-19.

The CDR3 protein is CASSEDRSNFVELFF. The CDR3 bases are TGTGCCAGCAGTGAAGACAGGTCCAACTTTGTGGAACTGTTTTTT. The chain combines TRBV6-1 with TRBJ1-4; D may be TRBD1 (5 bases). Trimming took 1 base from V and 12 from J, leaving 18 bases between them. This CDR3 has 15 amino acids. CDR1 and CDR2 (germline): MNHNS, SASEGT.

The rearrangement links TRBV30 to TRBJ2-7; 9 bases map to TRBD1. The CDR3 covers 14 residues. Losses at the gene ends were 5 bases for V and 4 bases for J; bases not matched to a gene: 9. Germline assignment: CDR1 GTSNPN and CDR2 SVGIG (reference sequence). CDR3 DNA: TGTGCCTGGGGCGGACAGGGGAGAAATTACGAGCAGTACTTC. Encoded protein: CAWGGQGRNYEQYF.

This clone was observed a few times. This chain joins TRBV2 and TRBJ1-2, with TRBD1 identical over 8 bases. The CDR3 runs to 13 residues. Germline loops: CDR1 SNHLY, CDR2 FYNNEI. The J segment lost 4 bases and the V segment lost 4 bases, leaving 2 bases of the junction unmatched. In nucleotides, the CDR3 is TGTGCCAGCAGTGCGGACAGGGTCTATGGCTACACCTTC. This sequence encodes CASSADRVYGYTF.

The chain employs TRBV19 and TRBJ1-6; D is perhaps TRBD1 (6 bases). V lost 5 bases to trimming and J lost 7 bases, with 15 bases between them. CDR3 length equals 15 residues. Germline lookup yields CDR1 LNHDA and CDR2 SQIVND (reference sequence). CDR3: CASSSPHRDNSPLHF. The CDR3, as DNA: TGTGCCAGTAGTTCCCCCCACAGGGACAATTCACCCCTCCACTTT.

This rearrangement joins TRBV10-1 to TRBJ1-1, with D maybe TRBD1 (6 bases). The V end was cut by 4 bases, the J end by 3 bases, with 12 bases between. In germline, CDR1 is WNHNN, CDR2 SYGVQD (reference sequence). The CDR3 runs 14 residues. DNA of the CDR3: TGCGCCAGCAGTGCCCACAGGGCGGACACTGAAGCTTTCTTT. This codes for CASSAHRADTEAFF.

The chain links TRBV6-5 to TRBJ2-7; D is possibly TRBD2 (6 bases). The CDR3 runs 14 residues. The V end lost 6 bases, the J end lost 1 base, and 13 bases lay between the germline ends. CDR1 and CDR2 (germline): MNHEY, SVGAGI. The CDR3 region has the DNA TGTGCCAGCAGCCGGGGGTTCAGGTCCTACGAGCAGTACTTC. Translated: CASSRGFRSYEQYF.

This chain connects TRBV7-2 to TRBJ2-7; D may be TRBD2 (6 bases). Trimming pared 5 bases from V and 4 bases from J, leaving 24 bases between. This CDR3 spans 17 amino acids. CDR1 is SGHTA and CDR2 is FQGNSA in the germline V gene. This CDR3 is CASSRPSSGKGTYEQYF. The CDR3 region has the DNA TGTGCCAGCAGCAGGCCCTCATCGGGGAAAGGGACTTACGAGCAGTACTTC.

V gene TRBV4-2 combines with J gene TRBJ2-7; tentative D call: TRBD2 (5 bases). Germline assignment: CDR1 LGHNA and CDR2 YNFKEQ. V was clipped by 0 bases and J by 2 bases, with 11 bases between them. There are 15 residues in the CDR3. This chain's CDR3 is CASSQEAGVPYEQYF. The CDR3 nucleotides read TGTGCCAGCAGCCAAGAGGCCGGGGTCCCCTACGAGCAGTACTTC.

The chain carries TRBV27 and TRBJ1-2; weak D call: TRBD1 (5 bases). The CDR3 is made up of 13 amino acids. V was trimmed by 2 bases and J by 5 bases, leaving 9 bases between them. The V gene's germline CDR1 is MNHEY and CDR2 SMNVEV (reference sequence). The CDR3 DNA sequence: TGTGCCAGCAGTTTAGACGGGGGTTATGGCTACACCTTC. Translated, it gives CASSLDGGYGYTF.

In this sample, this clone turned up once. The V call is TRBV27, the J call TRBJ1-2, with 11 positions matching TRBD1. Germline lookup yields CDR1 MNHEY and CDR2 SMNVEV (reference sequence). With V trimmed by 5 bases and J by 5 bases, 7 bases remained unmatched. The CDR3 runs to 15 residues. CDR3 amino acids: CASSPGQGAFYGYTF. The CDR3 DNA follows: TGTGCCAGCAGTCCAGGACAGGGGGCCTTTTATGGCTACACCTTC.

The chain has TRBV3-1 (or the pseudogene TRBV3-2) and TRBJ2-3, with 9 positions matching TRBD1. V shed 5 bases and J 3 bases; nucleotides not matched to a gene: 3. Germline V gene sequence: CDR1 LGHDT, CDR2 YNNKEL (reference sequence). The CDR3 is 14 amino acids. The CDR3 region has the DNA TGTGCCAGCAGCTACGGGACAGGGACAGATACGCAGTATTTT. Translating it yields CASSYGTGTDTQYF.

The chain combines TRBV27 with TRBJ2-7; no clear D gene. V was clipped by 2 bases and J by 1 base, with 12 bases between them. The CDR3 runs to 15 residues. In germline, CDR1 is MNHEY, CDR2 SMNVEV (reference sequence). CDR3 region: CASSLGPDISYEQYF. CDR3 DNA sequence: TGTGCCAGCAGTTTAGGTCCAGATATATCCTACGAGCAGTACTTC.

The chain links TRBV7-2 to TRBJ1-3; TRBD1 matches at 7 bases. The trim removed 0 bases at V and 4 bases at J, leaving 3 bases unmatched. This CDR3 contains 15 residues. CDR1 is SGHTA, CDR2 FQGNSA, per germline. As DNA, the CDR3 is TGTGCCAGCAGCTTAGCACAGGGGAGCGGAAACACCATATATTTT. Protein: CASSLAQGSGNTIYF.